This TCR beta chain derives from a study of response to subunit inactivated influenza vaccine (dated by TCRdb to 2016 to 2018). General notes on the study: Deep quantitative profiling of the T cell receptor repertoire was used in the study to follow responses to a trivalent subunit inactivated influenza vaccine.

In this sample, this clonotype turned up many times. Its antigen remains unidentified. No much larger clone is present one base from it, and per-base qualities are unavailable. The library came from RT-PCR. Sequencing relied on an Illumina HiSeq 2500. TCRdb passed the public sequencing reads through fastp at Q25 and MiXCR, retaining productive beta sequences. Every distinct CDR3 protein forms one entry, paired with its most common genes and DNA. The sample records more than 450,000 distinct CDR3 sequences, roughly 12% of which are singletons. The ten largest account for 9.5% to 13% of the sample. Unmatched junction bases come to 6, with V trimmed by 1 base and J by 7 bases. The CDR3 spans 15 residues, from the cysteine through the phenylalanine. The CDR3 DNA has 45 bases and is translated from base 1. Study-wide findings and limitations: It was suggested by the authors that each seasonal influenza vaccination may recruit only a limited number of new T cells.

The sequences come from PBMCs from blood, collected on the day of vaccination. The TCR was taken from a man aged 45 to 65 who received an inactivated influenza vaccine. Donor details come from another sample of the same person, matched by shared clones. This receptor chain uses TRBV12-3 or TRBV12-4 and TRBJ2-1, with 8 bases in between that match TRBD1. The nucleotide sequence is TGTGCCAGCAGTTTAGGGGCAGGGGGCGGAAATGAGCAGTTCTTC. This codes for CASSLGAGGGNEQFF.